Shown below are 22 T cell receptor beta chains from a single sample sequenced in a study of vaccination effects on CD4 cells after COVID-19. No antigen has been identified for these receptors. CD4+ T cells were isolated after around 9 days of culture. The table came from immunoSEQ multiplex PCR; TCRdb's copy has only in-frame clones and leaves some out. The data hold 40,000 or so clones, with approximately 74% observed a single time. The sequencing used CD4+ T cells from PBMCs cultured without peptide, collected before COVID-19 vaccination. These receptor sequences come from a human donor who received a COVID-19 vaccine.

The rearrangement links TRBV5-4 to TRBJ2-7; 9 nucleotides line up with TRBD1. The CDR3 totals 13 residues. Germline CDR1 reads SGHNT; CDR2 reads YYREEE (reference sequence). The V and J ends lost 5 bases and 0 bases, in that order; junction bases with no gene match: 0. The CDR3 reads CASRTGGSYEQYF. The CDR3 DNA is TGTGCCAGCAGGACAGGGGGCTCCTACGAGCAGTACTTC.

The genes are TRBV7-3 and TRBJ2-6; a possible D gene is TRBD2 (6 bases). The CDR3 has 15 residues. CDR1 is SGHTA and CDR2 is FQGTGA in the germline V gene. Trimming stripped 4 bases from V and 4 bases from J, with 11 bases between. CDR3 amino acids: CASSSGLPGANVLTF. Written as DNA, the CDR3 is TGTGCCAGCAGCTCGGGACTTCCCGGGGCCAACGTCCTGACTTTC. The whole variable domain, filled in from reference TRBV7-3 and TRBJ2-6, reads GAGVSQTPSNKVTEKGKYVELRCDPISGHTALYWYRQSLGQGPEFLIYFQGTGAADDSGLPNDRFFAVRPEGSVSTLKIQRTERGDSAVYLCASSSGLPGANVLTFGAGSRLTVL.

Only a few counts were recorded for this clone. The gene calls are TRBV21-1 and TRBJ2-7; TRBD2 is the table's D call and was not checked against the DNA. TRBV21-1 is tagged as a pseudogene. This CDR3 is 17 amino acids long. CDR3 in amino acids: CASSSRGCRRVNYEQYF. In DNA, the CDR3 is TGTGCCAGCAGCTCGCGCGGGTGTCGTAGAGTGAACTACGAGCAGTACTTC.

The chain carries TRBV7-2 and TRBJ2-1; 7 bases line up with TRBD1. The length of the CDR3 is 15 residues. V shed 5 bases and J 4 bases; nucleotides not matched to a gene: 8. Germline assignment: CDR1 SGHTA and CDR2 FQGNSA. CDR3 loop: CASSPRGGRYNEQFF. Here the CDR3 DNA reads TGTGCCAGCAGCCCGAGAGGGGGCCGATACAATGAGCAGTTCTTC.

The chain carries TRBV4-1 and TRBJ2-3; the match to TRBD2 covers 8 bases. The germline V gene encodes CDR1 MGHRA and CDR2 YSYEKL. The CDR3 consists of 17 residues. Trimming cost V 1 base and J 0 bases; bases outside gene matches: 6. The CDR3 sequence: CASSQGPPSGSTDTQYF. CDR3 coding DNA: TGCGCCAGCAGCCAAGGCCCGCCTAGCGGGAGCACAGATACGCAGTATTTT.

The chain uses TRBV6-2 or TRBV6-3 and TRBJ1-2; D might be TRBD1 (5 bases). This CDR3 has 14 residues. The germline V gene encodes CDR1 MNHEY and CDR2 SVGEGT. V shed 2 bases and J shed 8 bases, with 15 bases lying between them. CDR3: CASSYSSGAPGYTF. The CDR3 region has the DNA TGTGCCAGCAGTTACAGCTCCGGGGCCCCAGGCTACACCTTC.

The chain carries TRBV7-2 and TRBJ2-7; D is possibly TRBD1 (6 bases). This CDR3 contains 15 residues. V was shortened by 1 base and J by 2 bases, with 12 bases between the two germline ends. The germline V gene encodes CDR1 SGHTA and CDR2 FQGNSA. CDR3 sequence: CASSLGPGDTYEQYF. The DNA for the CDR3 is TGTGCCAGCAGCTTAGGGCCAGGGGATACCTACGAGCAGTACTTC.

The rearrangement uses TRBV25-1 and TRBJ1-3; D might be TRBD1 (6 bases). CDR1 is MGHDK, CDR2 SYGVNS, per germline. V was clipped by 4 bases and J by 2 bases, with 12 bases between them. CDR3 length: 15 residues. The CDR3 is CASSGGGQPGNTIYF. The CDR3 DNA sequence: TGTGCCAGCAGTGGCGGGGGGCAACCTGGAAACACCATATATTTT.

The J gene is TRBJ2-6, the V gene TRBV6-5, with D possibly TRBD1 on 6 matching bases. Trimming shortened V by 6 bases and J by 2 bases, and 11 bases separated the two germline ends. Germline CDR1 reads MNHEY; CDR2 reads SVGAGI. The CDR3 runs to 15 residues. The chain's CDR3 is CASSSQGTGANVLTF. In nucleotides, the CDR3 is TGTGCCAGCAGCTCTCAGGGGACTGGGGCCAACGTCCTGACTTTC.

The V gene is TRBV18, the J gene TRBJ2-7; the D gene is possibly TRBD2 (7 bases). V shed 6 bases and J shed 1 base, with 10 bases lying between them. Per germline, CDR1 KGHSH and CDR2 LQKENI. This CDR3 is 13 amino acids long. The CDR3, as DNA: TGTGCCAGCTCCGCGGGGGCTTCCTACGAGCAGTACTTC. Translated, it gives CASSAGASYEQYF.

The chain joins TRBV3-1 (or the pseudogene TRBV3-2) to TRBJ2-7; D gene ambiguous. CDR3 length: 13 amino acids. V shed 2 bases and J shed 2 bases, with 7 bases lying between them. Germline V gives CDR1 LGHDT, CDR2 YNNKEL (reference sequence). The chain's CDR3 is CASSQRLTYEQYF. DNA of the CDR3: TGTGCCAGCAGCCAACGGTTAACCTACGAGCAGTACTTC.

This chain connects TRBV11-2 to TRBJ1-2; tentatively, D is TRBD1 (5 bases). Per germline, CDR1 SGHAT and CDR2 FQNNGV. Deletions cut 0 bases from V and 8 bases from J, with 19 bases between. CDR3 length: 16 residues. CDR3 sequence (DNA): TGTGCCAGCAGCTTAGATCGGGTTGGGGGGTTATCCGGCTACACCTTC. Amino acid sequence: CASSLDRVGGLSGYTF.

The chain employs TRBV11-2 and TRBJ1-4, with TRBD1 identical over 9 bases. V trimming: 3 bases; J trimming: 4 bases; junction bases outside the gene matches: 6. This CDR3 has 16 residues. The germline V gene encodes CDR1 SGHAT and CDR2 FQNNGV. In DNA form, the CDR3 reads TGTGCCAGCAGCTTTATTCAGGACAGGGGTAATGAAAAACTGTTTTTT. As protein: CASSFIQDRGNEKLFF. The full variable domain, in which reference TRBV11-2 and TRBJ1-4 provide the parts outside the CDR3, is EAGVAQSPRYKIIEKRQSVAFWCNPISGHATLYWYQQILGQGPKLLIQFQNNGVVDDSQLPKDRFSAERLKGVDSTLKIQPAKLEDSAVYLCASSFIQDRGNEKLFFGSGTQLSVL.

This chain links TRBV6-5 with TRBJ2-3; D is uncertain. CDR1 and CDR2 (germline): MNHEY, SVGAGI. Trimming took off 0 bases at V and 11 bases at J, with 6 bases between the two ends. The CDR3 covers 11 residues. This CDR3 is CASSYSREQYF. CDR3 DNA: TGTGCCAGCAGTTACTCAAGAGAGCAGTATTTT.

This clone was counted only a few times. The chain links TRBV24-1 to TRBJ1-3; TRBD1 agrees at 7 bases. Germline V lookup: CDR1 KGHDR, CDR2 SFDVKD. This CDR3 is built from 14 residues. V lost 10 bases and J lost 0; bases outside the gene matches: 5. CDR3 loop: CATGGPSSGNTIYF. In DNA, the CDR3 is TGTGCCACAGGGGGCCCCAGCTCTGGAAACACCATATATTTT.

This chain uses TRBV19 with TRBJ2-5; D gene uncertain. The CDR3 loop spans 13 amino acids. The V gene's germline CDR1 is LNHDA and CDR2 SQIVND (reference sequence). Trimming removed 6 bases from V and 5 bases from J, with 13 bases in between. Written as DNA, the CDR3 is TGTGCCAGTAGCTCCTGGGGTTGGGAGACCCAGTACTTC. Amino acids: CASSSWGWETQYF.

The V and J genes are TRBV11-2 and TRBJ2-7; TRBD2 aligns across 7 bases. The CDR3 loop spans 13 amino acids. The ends lost 1 base at V and 4 bases at J; junction bases unmatched: 1. The V gene's germline CDR1 is SGHAT and CDR2 FQNNGV. CDR3 loop: CASSLGGGYEQYF. In DNA form, the CDR3 reads TGTGCCAGCAGCTTAGGGGGAGGGTACGAGCAGTACTTC. Together with reference TRBV11-2 and TRBJ2-7, the CDR3 gives the full variable domain: EAGVAQSPRYKIIEKRQSVAFWCNPISGHATLYWYQQILGQGPKLLIQFQNNGVVDDSQLPKDRFSAERLKGVDSTLKIQPAKLEDSAVYLCASSLGGGYEQYFGPGTRLTVT.

This clone was seen a few times. The rearrangement uses TRBV7-2 and TRBJ1-2; D not certain. The germline gives CDR1 SGHTA, CDR2 FQGNSA. V shed 0 bases and J shed 4 bases, with 12 bases lying between them. This CDR3 contains 15 residues. This CDR3 reads CASSLASGNLYGYTF. DNA of the CDR3: TGTGCCAGCAGCTTAGCGAGCGGCAACCTCTATGGCTACACCTTC. Using reference TRBV7-2 and TRBJ1-2 for the parts outside the CDR3, the full variable domain is GAGVSQSPSNKVTEKGKDVELRCDPISGHTALYWYRQSLGQGLEFLIYFQGNSAPDKSGLPSDRFSAERTGGSVSTLTIQRTQQEDSAVYLCASSLASGNLYGYTFGSGTRLTVV.

V is TRBV19 and J is TRBJ2-7; the D gene could be TRBD1 or TRBD2 (5 bases each). Germline V gives CDR1 LNHDA, CDR2 SQIVND (reference sequence). CDR3 length: 14 amino acids. Deletions cut 6 bases from V and 2 bases from J, with 14 bases between. CDR3 loop: CASSHRDGPYEQYF. CDR3 nucleotides: TGTGCCAGTAGCCACCGGGACGGACCCTACGAGCAGTACTTC.

This CDR3 is CASSRDRGQGEAFF. Here the CDR3 DNA reads TGTGCCAGTAGCCGGGACAGGGGGCAGGGTGAAGCTTTCTTT. The J gene is TRBJ1-1, the V gene TRBV19; 12 bases agree with TRBD1. Per the germline V gene, CDR1 is LNHDA and CDR2 is SQIVND (reference sequence). Trimming took 6 bases from V and 7 from J; bases not matched to a gene: 6. The CDR3 covers 14 residues.

CDR3 nucleotides: TGCGCCAGCAGCCCCGGCTCTGCGGGCCGTAGCGATACGCAGTATTTT. Its protein product is CASSPGSAGRSDTQYF. The chain is built from TRBV5-1 and TRBJ2-3; weak D call: TRBD2 (5 bases). From germline, CDR1 is SGHRS and CDR2 YFSETQ. The CDR3 runs to 16 residues. V was shortened by 4 bases and J by 6 bases, with 21 bases between the two germline ends.

The rearrangement joins TRBV4-1 to TRBJ2-1; 12 positions match TRBD2. Per germline, CDR1 MGHRA and CDR2 YSYEKL. After removal of 1 base from V and 9 bases from J, the junction contained 4 bases not matched to a gene. This CDR3 spans 15 amino acids. CDR3 bases: TGCGCCAGCAGCCAAGGACTAGCGGGAGTAGGTGAGCAGTTCTTC. Amino acid sequence: CASSQGLAGVGEQFF.